This passage covers 14 T cell receptor beta chains from one sample sequenced in a study of metastatic and nonmetastatic thyroid tumors (dated by TCRdb to about 2020). No patient had received any treatment before thyroid surgery. Preparation of the library involved PCR. Data came from an Illumina HiSeq 4000. TCRdb's own reprocessing of the public reads used fastp at Q25 and MiXCR and kept productive beta chains. The table for this sample lists some 20,000 clones; about a quarter of them were counted only once. About 5.8% of the sample lies in the top ten. Source material: tumor tissue. The receptors derive from a female donor with papillary thyroid cancer or a benign thyroid nodule (not recorded which). Some clones in this sample may be carry-over from other donors' samples.

There are many counts of this clone. Since a much larger clone is just one base distant, this may be a read error. The chain joins TRBV28 to TRBJ2-5; either TRBD1 or TRBD2 may fit D (5 bases each). CDR1 and CDR2 (germline): MDHEN, SYDVKM. The CDR3 is 15 residues long. CDR3 in amino acids: CASSSIWGSQEIQYF. The CDR3 coding sequence is TGTGCCAGCAGTTCGATTTGGGGGTCCCAAGAGATCCAGTACTTC.

This clone was counted at least ten times. This chain joins TRBV13 and TRBJ2-1; 12 positions agree with TRBD2. This CDR3 contains 19 residues. V trimming: 5 bases; J trimming: 4 bases; junction bases outside the gene matches: 15. Per germline, CDR1 PRHDT and CDR2 FYEKMQ (reference sequence). CDR3 region: CASSRILPFLAGGYNEQFF. The CDR3 nucleotides are TGTGCCAGCAGCCGAATCCTTCCTTTCCTAGCGGGAGGGTACAATGAGCAGTTCTTC.

The gene calls are TRBV12-3 or TRBV12-4 and TRBJ1-2; D remains ambiguous. The CDR3 runs to 12 residues. The germline V and J ends were trimmed by 3 bases and 3 bases, with 5 bases remaining between them. CDR3 in DNA: TGTGCCAGCAGTTTCGATCACTATGGCTACACCTTC. Protein: CASSFDHYGYTF.

A few counts support this clone. V usage is TRBV6-1 and J usage is TRBJ1-3; 10 bases line up with TRBD1. Germline V gene lookup returns CDR1 MNHNS and CDR2 SASEGT. The CDR3 length is 15 residues. Trimming cost V 7 bases and J 8 bases; bases outside gene matches: 11. In DNA, the CDR3 is TGTGCCAGCAACCTGACAGGGGGCGCGGAAGACACCATATATTTT. This codes for CASNLTGGAEDTIYF.

This clone ranks as medium-sized. The sample carries other DNA sequences with the same CDR3. V is TRBV4-1 and J is TRBJ2-7; D unresolved. CDR3 length equals 15 residues. The germline V and J ends were trimmed by 0 bases and 2 bases, with 11 bases remaining between them. Germline V gives CDR1 MGHRA, CDR2 YSYEKL. The CDR3 region has the DNA TGCGCCAGCAGCCAAGATCCCGGTCTGGCCTACGAGCAGTACTTC. The encoded protein is CASSQDPGLAYEQYF.

This clone is classed as medium-sized (0.01 to 0.1%). J is TRBJ1-2 and V is TRBV6-1, with 10 nucleotides matching TRBD1. The CDR3 covers 13 residues. After removal of 6 bases from V and 7 bases from J, the junction contained 5 bases not matched to a gene. Germline CDR1 MNHNS, CDR2 SASEGT. CDR3 nucleotides: TGTGCCAGCAGGATGGACAGGGGGACTGGCTACACCTTC. The encoded protein is CASRMDRGTGYTF.

This clone turned up a few times. V and J are TRBV6-1 and TRBJ2-1; 8 bases align to TRBD2. The V segment lost 5 bases and the J segment 6 bases; nucleotides outside the gene matches: 6. Germline V gene lookup returns CDR1 MNHNS and CDR2 SASEGT. The CDR3 totals 14 residues. CDR3 bases: TGTGCCAGCAGTACTAGCGGTACTGTCAATGAGCAGTTCTTC. This gives the protein CASSTSGTVNEQFF.

This clone was detected ten times or more. The chain combines TRBV27 with TRBJ2-7, with TRBD2 identical over 10 bases. This CDR3 contains 17 residues. The germline CDR1 and CDR2 sequences are MNHEY and SMNVEV (reference sequence). V was pared by 6 bases and J by 0 bases, with 11 bases of the junction left unmatched. CDR3 protein: CASRRAGGGDFSYEQYF. The CDR3 DNA follows: TGTGCCAGCAGGAGAGCGGGAGGGGGGGATTTCTCCTACGAGCAGTACTTC.

The chain uses TRBV18 and TRBJ2-7; TRBD1 might be the D (6 bases). V lost 4 bases, J lost 4 bases, and 17 bases lay in between. In germline, CDR1 is KGHSH, CDR2 LQKENI. The CDR3 runs to 15 residues. Here the CDR3 reads CASSLGRTDEYEQYF. The CDR3 DNA follows: TGTGCCAGCTCACTGGGCCGGACAGATGAATACGAGCAGTACTTC.

Notes on this clone: This sample also contains other DNA sequences that code for the same CDR3. This chain uses TRBV24-1 with TRBJ2-3; D is ambiguous. CDR3 length: 14 amino acids. The germline gives CDR1 KGHDR, CDR2 SFDVKD. For the CDR3, the DNA is TGTGCAACATCACCGGACCCTAGCACAGATACGCAGTATTTT. Translated, it gives CATSPDPSTDTQYF.

The V call is TRBV6-4, the J call TRBJ2-2, with a weak D call TRBD2 (6 bases). This CDR3 has 16 residues. Germline CDR1 and CDR2: MRHNA and SNTAGT. V was trimmed by 3 bases and J by 2 bases, leaving 13 bases between them. CDR3 bases: TGTGCCAGCAGTGATTCGGGGAGGCTAAACACCGGGGAGCTGTTTTTT. It translates to CASSDSGRLNTGELFF.

This clone came up many times. The chain couples TRBV6-1 to TRBJ2-5, with 12 nucleotides matching TRBD1. The CDR3 contains 16 residues. Trimming removed 2 bases from V and 4 bases from J; junction bases left unmatched: 5. CDR1 MNHNS and CDR2 SASEGT come from the germline V gene. The CDR3 loop is CASSEWGQGASETQYF. DNA for the CDR3: TGTGCCAGCAGTGAATGGGGACAGGGGGCTTCAGAGACCCAGTACTTC.

This clone was observed a handful of times. This chain connects TRBV2 to TRBJ1-5; weak D call: TRBD1 (5 bases). V was pared by 7 bases and J by 5 bases, with 15 bases between. The CDR3 totals 14 residues. Germline values: CDR1 SNHLY, CDR2 FYNNEI. Written as DNA, the CDR3 is TGTGCCAGCATTGGCCCAGGGATTGATCAGCCCCAGCATTTT. It specifies CASIGPGIDQPQHF.

This clone was observed at least ten times. The rearrangement uses TRBV19 and TRBJ2-1, with D perhaps TRBD1 (6 bases). This CDR3 comprises 13 residues. Germline-derived CDR1 and CDR2 are LNHDA and SQIVND (reference sequence). V lost 10 bases and J lost 6, with 16 bases in between. The DNA for the CDR3 is TGTGCCACTCGGGACAACGGCCGCAATGAGCAGTTCTTC. Translation gives CATRDNGRNEQFF.